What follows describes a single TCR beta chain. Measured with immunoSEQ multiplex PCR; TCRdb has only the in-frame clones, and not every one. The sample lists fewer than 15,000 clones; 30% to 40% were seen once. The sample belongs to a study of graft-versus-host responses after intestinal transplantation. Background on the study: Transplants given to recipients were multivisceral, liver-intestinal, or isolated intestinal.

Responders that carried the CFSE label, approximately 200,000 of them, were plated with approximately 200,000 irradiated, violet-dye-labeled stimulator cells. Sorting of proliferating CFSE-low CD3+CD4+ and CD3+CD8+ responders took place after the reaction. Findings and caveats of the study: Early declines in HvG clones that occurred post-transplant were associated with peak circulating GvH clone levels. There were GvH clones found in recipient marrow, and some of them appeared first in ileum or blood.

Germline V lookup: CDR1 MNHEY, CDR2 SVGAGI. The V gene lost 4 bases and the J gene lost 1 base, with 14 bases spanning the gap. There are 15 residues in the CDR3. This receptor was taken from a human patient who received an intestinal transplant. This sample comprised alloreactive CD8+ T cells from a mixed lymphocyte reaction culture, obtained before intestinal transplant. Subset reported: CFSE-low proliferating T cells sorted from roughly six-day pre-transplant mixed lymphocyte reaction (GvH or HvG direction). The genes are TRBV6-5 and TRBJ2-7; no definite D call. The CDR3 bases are TGTGCCAGCAGTTCCGCGACGACTCCATCCTACGAGCAGTACTTC. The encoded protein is CASSSATTPSYEQYF.